This T cell receptor beta chain comes out of a study of CD8 T cells in ankylosing spondylitis. Overall study findings and caveats: As reported, disease-linked clones showed significant enrichment in matched ankylosing spondylitis synovial fluid. Disease-linked clones bore a CD8+ phenotype and were relatively rare in peripheral blood. Several highly homologous variants made up a TCR beta motif, and this motif appeared characteristic of ankylosing spondylitis blood.

In making TCR beta libraries, quantitative 5'-RACE with molecular barcodes was used. TCRdb re-called the 5' RACE reads through MiXCR, storing one row per CDR3 protein. The table records under 250,000 distinct CDR3 sequences, roughly 32% of them present only once. On this clonotype itself: Antigen unknown.

Germline V CDR1 and CDR2: MNHEY, SMNVEV (reference sequence). This CDR3 has 15 residues. The V gene lost 3 bases and the J gene lost 4 bases, with 15 bases spanning the gap. Input material: blood, either unsorted or a sorted T cell fraction (not recorded which). The rearrangement links TRBV27 to TRBJ2-5; unclear D gene. This TCR was recovered from a male donor with ankylosing spondylitis or in good health (not recorded which). CDR3 in amino acids: CASSFVRSNLETQYF. DNA of the CDR3: TGTGCCAGCAGTTTTGTCCGCTCAAACTTAGAGACCCAGTACTTC.